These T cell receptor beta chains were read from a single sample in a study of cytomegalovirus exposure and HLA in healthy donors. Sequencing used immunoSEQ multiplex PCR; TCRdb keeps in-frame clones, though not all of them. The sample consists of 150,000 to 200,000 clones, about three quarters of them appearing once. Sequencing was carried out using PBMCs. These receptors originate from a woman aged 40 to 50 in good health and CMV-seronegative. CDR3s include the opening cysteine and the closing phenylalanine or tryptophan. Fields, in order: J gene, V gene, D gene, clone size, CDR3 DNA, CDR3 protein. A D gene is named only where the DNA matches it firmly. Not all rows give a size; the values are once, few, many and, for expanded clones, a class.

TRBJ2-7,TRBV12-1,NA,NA,TGTGCCAGCAGCCGCGTCCCCCCTCGAACTGATAGCGGGAGTCGCGAGCAGTACTTC,CASSRVPPRTDSGSREQYF
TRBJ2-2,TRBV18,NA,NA,TGTGCCAGCTCACCGGCGACAGGAACCACCGGGGAGCTGTTTTTT,CASSPATGTTGELFF
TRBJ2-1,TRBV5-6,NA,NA,TGTGCCAGCAGCTTGGAAAGGGGAACCAATGAGCAGTTCTTC,CASSLERGTNEQFF
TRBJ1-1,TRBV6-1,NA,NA,TGTGCCAGCAGTGACACACAGAACACTGAAGCTTTCTTT,CASSDTQNTEAFF
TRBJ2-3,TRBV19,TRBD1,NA,TGTGCCAGTAGTATCGCGACAGGGGGCAAAGATACGCAGTATTTT,CASSIATGGKDTQYF
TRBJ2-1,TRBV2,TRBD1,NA,TGTGCCAGCAGTGCAGTAGGGGGCGCAATCCAAGGGCAGTTCTTC,CASSAVGGAIQGQFF
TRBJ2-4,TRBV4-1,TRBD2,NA,TGCGCCAGCAGCCAAGAACTAGCGGGAGTTCAACTAGCCAAAAACATTCAGTACTTC,CASSQELAGVQLAKNIQYF
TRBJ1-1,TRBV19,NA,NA,TGTGCCAGTAGTACAGACCTTCAGGGTTTCATCACTGAAGCTTTCTTT,CASSTDLQGFITEAFF
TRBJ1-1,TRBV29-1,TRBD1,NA,TGCAGCGCTTCGACAGGGGGCCGCACTGAAGCTTTCTTT,CSASTGGRTEAFF
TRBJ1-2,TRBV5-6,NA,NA,TGTGCCAGCAGCCACCTTCGGGCAGGGGCCCTAAACTATGGCTACACCTTC,CASSHLRAGALNYGYTF
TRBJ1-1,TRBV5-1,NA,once,TGCGCCAGCAGCACGATCAGGGGAAGGAACACTGAAGCTTTCTTT,CASSTIRGRNTEAFF